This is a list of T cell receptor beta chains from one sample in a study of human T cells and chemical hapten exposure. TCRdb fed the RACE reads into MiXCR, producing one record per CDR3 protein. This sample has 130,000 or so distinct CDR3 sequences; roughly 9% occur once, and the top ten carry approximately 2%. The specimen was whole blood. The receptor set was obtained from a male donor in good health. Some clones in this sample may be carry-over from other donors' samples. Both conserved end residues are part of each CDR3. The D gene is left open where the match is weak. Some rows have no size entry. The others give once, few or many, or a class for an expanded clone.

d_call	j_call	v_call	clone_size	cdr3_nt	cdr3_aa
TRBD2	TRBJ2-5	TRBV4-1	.	TGCGCCAGCAGCCAACTAGCGGAGGAGACCCAGTACTTC	CASSQLAEETQYF
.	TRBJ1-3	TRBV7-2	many	TGTGCCAGCAGCCCACGACAGCCGGAGACTGGAAACACCATATATTTT	CASSPRQPETGNTIYF
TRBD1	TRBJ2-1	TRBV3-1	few	TGTGCCAGCAGCCAAGAAGAGGGACCGGGACAGAGGACCAATGAGCAGTTCTTC	CASSQEEGPGQRTNEQFF
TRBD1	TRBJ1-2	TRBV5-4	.	TGTGCCAGCAGCTTGGGAGGAGGGGGCAGATCCGATGGCTACACCTTC	CASSLGGGGRSDGYTF
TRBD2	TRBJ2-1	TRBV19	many	TGTGCCACCTCGACCGGGACTAGAAGCCACAATGAGCAGTTCTTC	CATSTGTRSHNEQFF
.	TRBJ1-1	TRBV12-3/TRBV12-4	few	TGTGCCAGCAGTTTAGAAGGGGTCGCCACTGAAGCTTTCTTT	CASSLEGVATEAFF
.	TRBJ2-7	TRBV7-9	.	TGTGCCAGCAGCTTAGGCAACACGGCCTACGAGCAGTACTTC	CASSLGNTAYEQYF
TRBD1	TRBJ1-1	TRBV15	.	TGTGCCACCAGCAGGGGACAGGGGAACACTGAAGCTTTCTTT	CATSRGQGNTEAFF
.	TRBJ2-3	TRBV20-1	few	TGCAGTGCTAGAGACTCCCGGGACAATTCAGATACGCAGTATTTT	CSARDSRDNSDTQYF
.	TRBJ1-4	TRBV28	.	TGTGCCAGCAGTGCTACGACGGCCCCGGATGAAAAACTGTTTTTT	CASSATTAPDEKLFF
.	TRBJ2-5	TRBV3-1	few	TGTGCCAGCAGCCGATCAGGGTACCAAGAGACCCAGTACTTC	CASSRSGYQETQYF
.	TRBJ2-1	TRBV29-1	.	TGCAGCGTTGCGAACATTCAACAGTTCTTC	CSVANIQQFF
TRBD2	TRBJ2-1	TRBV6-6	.	TGTGCCAGCAGTTACGGGACTAGCGGGAGCTATGAGCAGTTCTTC	CASSYGTSGSYEQFF
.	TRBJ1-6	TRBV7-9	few	TGTGCCAGCTCAGGCGGCAATTCACCCCTCCACTTT	CASSGGNSPLHF
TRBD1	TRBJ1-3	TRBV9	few	TGTGCCAGCAGCAAGGGACAGGAGAGCTTTGGAAACACCATATATTTT	CASSKGQESFGNTIYF
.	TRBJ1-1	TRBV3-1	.	TGTGCCAGCAGCTACAGGCGGGAGAACACTGAAGCTTTCTTT	CASSYRRENTEAFF
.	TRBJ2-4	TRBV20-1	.	TGCAGTGCTGCCTCCGGGGCACCCGCGGCCAAAAACATTCAGTACTTC	CSAASGAPAAKNIQYF
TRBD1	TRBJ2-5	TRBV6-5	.	TGTGCCAGCAGTAAGACAGGGCTACTGGAGACCCAGTACTTC	CASSKTGLLETQYF
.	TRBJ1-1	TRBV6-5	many	TGTGCCAGCAGTTACGTGGGCAGCATAGAAGCTTTCTTT	CASSYVGSIEAFF
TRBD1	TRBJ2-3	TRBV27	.	TGTGCCAGCAGTGGGCCGGGACAGGGATTCACAGATACGCAGTATTTT	CASSGPGQGFTDTQYF
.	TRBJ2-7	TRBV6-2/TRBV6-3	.	TGTGCCAGCAGTTCCTATAGGACTCCCTTCGGCTACGAGCAGTACTTC	CASSSYRTPFGYEQYF
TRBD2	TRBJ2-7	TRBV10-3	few	TGTGCCATCAGTGGGGGGACTAGCGGAAAAACCTACGAGCAGTACTTC	CAISGGTSGKTYEQYF
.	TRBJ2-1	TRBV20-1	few	TGCAGTGCCCCCCCAGAGGGAGTCAATGAGCAGTTCTTC	CSAPPEGVNEQFF
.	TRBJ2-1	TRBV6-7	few	TGTGCCAGCTTGGGGGCGCCCCTCTCCTACAATGAGCAGTTCTTC	CASLGAPLSYNEQFF
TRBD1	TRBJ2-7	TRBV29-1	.	TGCAGCGTTGAATCCCCGGACAGGGGATCCTACGAGCAGTACTTC	CSVESPDRGSYEQYF
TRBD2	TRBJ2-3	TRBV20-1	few	TGCAGTGCTAGAGAGGAAGCGGGGGGCCTATACGCGCAGTATTTT	CSAREEAGGLYAQYF
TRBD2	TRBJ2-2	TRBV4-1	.	TGCGCCAGCAGCCCTGGGGCGGGAGAGAACACCGGGGAGCTGTTTTTT	CASSPGAGENTGELFF
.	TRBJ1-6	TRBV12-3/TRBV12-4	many	TGTGCCAGCAGTTTAATGGGGGAGAATTCACCCCTCCACTTT	CASSLMGENSPLHF
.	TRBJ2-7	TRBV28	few	TGTGCCAGCAGTTTACCCCGCTACGAGCAGTACTTC	CASSLPRYEQYF
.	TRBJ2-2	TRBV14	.	TGTGCCAGCAGCCATGACAGACTCAGGGAATACACCGGGGAGCTGTTTTTT	CASSHDRLREYTGELFF
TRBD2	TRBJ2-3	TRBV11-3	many	TGTGCCAGCAGTCCAGGAGTCCGAGCGGGGCAGGGCACAGATACGCAGTATTTT	CASSPGVRAGQGTDTQYF
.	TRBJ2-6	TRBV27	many	TGTGCCAGCACTCAACAGGGCCCCTCTGGGGCCAACGTCCTGACTTTC	CASTQQGPSGANVLTF
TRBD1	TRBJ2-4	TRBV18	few	TGTGCCAGCTCACCGCCGGGACAGGGCCCAGCCAAAAACATTCAGTACTTC	CASSPPGQGPAKNIQYF
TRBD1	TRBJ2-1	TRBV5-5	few	TGTGCCAGCAGCTCGCTAGGACAGGGAAAAGATGAGCAGTTCTTC	CASSSLGQGKDEQFF
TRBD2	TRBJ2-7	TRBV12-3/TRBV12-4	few	TGTGCCAGCAGCACCGGCGGGGGATACGAGCAGTACTTC	CASSTGGGYEQYF
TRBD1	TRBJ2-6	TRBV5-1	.	TGCGCCAGCAGCTTGGCCTCAGCCGGGACAGGGACATCCTCTGGGGCCAACGTCCTGACTTTC	CASSLASAGTGTSSGANVLTF
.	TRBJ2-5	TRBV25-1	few	TGTGCCTCTCAGCGGTCGAAGCAAGAGACCCAGTACTTC	CASQRSKQETQYF
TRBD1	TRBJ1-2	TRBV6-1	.	TGTGCCACTGGGGACAGCTCTTCCTATGGCTACACCTTC	CATGDSSSYGYTF
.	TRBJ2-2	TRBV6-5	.	TGTGCCAGCAGTTATGAGAGGGCCACCGGGGAGCTGTTTTTT	CASSYERATGELFF
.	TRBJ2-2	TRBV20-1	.	TGCAGTGCTAGCGGCCCCCGGGGGTGGGACGGGGAGCTGTTTTTT	CSASGPRGWDGELFF
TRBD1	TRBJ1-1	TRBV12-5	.	TGTGCTAGTGGTTTACGGACAGGGGGGGGCCCTGAAGCTTTCTTT	CASGLRTGGGPEAFF
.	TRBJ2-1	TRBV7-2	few	TGTGCCAGCAGCTCGACCCCAGGGGTAAATGAGCAGTTCTTC	CASSSTPGVNEQFF
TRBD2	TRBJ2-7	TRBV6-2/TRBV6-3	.	TGTGCCAGCAGTACCCTAGCGGGAGACTCCTACGAGCAGTACTTC	CASSTLAGDSYEQYF